The source of this T cell receptor (beta chain) is a study of quantifying T cell responses using KT2 cells. The wider study: RNA was reverse transcribed with TCR alpha and beta constant-region primers.

This clonotype has just a few counts. A single-stranded UMI oligo with SP2 sequence was ligated to cDNA 3' ends. First-round PCR used 3 to 4 cycles and beta primers RC1.1 and RC1.2 covering TRBC1 and TRBC2. TCRdb recomputed calls from the UMI-ligation and nested PCR reads with MiXCR, one row per CDR3 protein. The repertoire has under 35,000 distinct CDR3 sequences, about 9.4% of them found once; the top ten carry roughly 10%. The CDR3 extends over 15 amino acids. After removal of 5 bases from V and 2 bases from J, the junction contained 8 bases not matched to a gene. CDR1 is SGHNT, CDR2 YENEEA, per germline.

This receptor was obtained from a human donor. Sample: PBMCs spiked with cells of the T cell clone KT2. This sequence joins TRBV11-3 and TRBJ2-7; 8 nucleotides match TRBD2. DNA of the CDR3: TGTGCCAGCAGCCCCCTAGCGGGTTCGGCCTACGAGCAGTACTTC. Translation: CASSPLAGSAYEQYF.